These 22 T cell receptor beta chains were all obtained from the same sample, sequenced in a study of T cells in Graves' hyperthyroidism and ophthalmopathy. Template material for amplifying TCR beta CDR3 regions consisted of RNA transcripts. A set of HTBI primers served as the primers for a first-round RT-PCR of the TCR CDR3. Via MiXCR, TCRdb re-called the multiplex PCR reads, giving one row per CDR3 protein. This sample has about 400,000 distinct CDR3 sequences, with 12% to 15% found just once. Material for sequencing was blood. Receptors were obtained from a woman aged 55-69 years with Graves' ophthalmopathy.

This clonotype was counted a few times. DNA for the CDR3: TGTGCCATCAATCGGCTAGCCGACAATCCCGTGGGGGAGCAGTACTTC. Protein sequence: CAINRLADNPVGEQYF. The rearrangement uses TRBV10-3 and TRBJ2-7, with D possibly matching TRBD2 (5 bases). Germline V gives CDR1 ENHRY, CDR2 SYGVKD. With 7 bases removed from V and 7 bases from J, the gap between germline ends came to 26 bases. The CDR3 runs to 16 residues.

The chain is built from TRBV20-1 and TRBJ1-4; no definite D call. This CDR3 is 14 amino acids long. V was shortened by 6 bases and J by 0 bases, with 11 bases between the two germline ends. CDR1 is DFQATT, CDR2 SNEGSKA, per germline (reference sequence). CDR3 sequence reads: CSAQEWATNEKLFF. The CDR3 DNA sequence: TGCAGTGCCCAAGAGTGGGCAACTAATGAAAAACTGTTTTTT.

In its sample, this clonotype was seen many times. The chain uses TRBV3-1 and TRBJ1-4, with 9 bases fitting TRBD1. The CDR3 covers 15 residues. Germline V lookup: CDR1 LGHDT, CDR2 YNNKEL (reference sequence). With V trimmed by 1 base and J by 5 bases, 2 bases remained unmatched. CDR3 in DNA: TGTGCCAGCAGCCAAGTCGGGACAGGGAATGAAAAACTGTTTTTT. Protein product: CASSQVGTGNEKLFF.

J is TRBJ2-3 and V is TRBV24-1, with D possibly being TRBD1 (5 bases). Trimming cost V 4 bases and J 0 bases, with 13 bases left between them. Germline V gene data show CDR1 as KGHDR and CDR2 as SFDVKD. The CDR3 is 16 residues long. CDR3 DNA: TGTGCCACCAGTGACTCCGACAGCACTAGCACAGATACGCAGTATTTT. Protein sequence: CATSDSDSTSTDTQYF.

The table lists this clonotype with many counts. The genes are TRBV20-1 and TRBJ2-1, with unresolved D. Germline CDR1 is DFQATT and CDR2 is SNEGSKA (reference sequence). CDR3 size: 12 residues. V was pared by 6 bases and J by 4 bases, with 10 bases between. Written as DNA, the CDR3 is TGCAGTGCCCAAGACACGTACAATGAGCAGTTCTTC. Translation: CSAQDTYNEQFF.

The sample holds many counts of this clonotype. CDR3 sequence (DNA): TGTGCCATCGCGGGGTTCGCCGGGGAGACCCAGTACTTC. Translation gives CAIAGFAGETQYF. This chain joins TRBV7-9 and TRBJ2-5; a possible D gene is TRBD2 (6 bases). With 10 bases removed from V and 5 bases from J, the gap between germline ends came to 17 bases. This CDR3 comprises 13 residues. Germline V gives CDR1 SEHNR, CDR2 FQNEAQ (reference sequence).

This clonotype was counted ten times or more. J is TRBJ1-5 and V is TRBV3-1; D gene uncertain. Per germline, CDR1 LGHDT and CDR2 YNNKEL (reference sequence). This CDR3 is built from 17 residues. Trimming shortened V by 3 bases and J by 0 bases, and 15 bases separated the two germline ends. CDR3 loop: CASSQAGLPYSNQPQHF. CDR3 nucleotide sequence: TGTGCCAGCAGCCAGGCCGGACTGCCTTATAGCAATCAGCCCCAGCATTTT. Looking up the rest from reference TRBV3-1 and TRBJ1-5 gives the full variable domain: DTAVSQTPKYLVTQMGNDKSIKCEQNLGHDTMYWYKQDSKKFLKIMFSYNNKELIINETVPNRFSPKSPDKAHLNLHINSLELGDSAVYFCASSQAGLPYSNQPQHFGDGTRLSIL.

Only a few counts were recorded for this clonotype. Possible read error: a much larger clone is one base away. The chain recombines TRBV20-1 with TRBJ2-3; TRBD2 aligns across 7 bases. CDR1 and CDR2 from the germline V gene are DFQATT and SNEGSKA (reference sequence). The CDR3 consists of 15 residues. The ends lost 1 base at V and 4 bases at J; junction bases unmatched: 8. CDR3 sequence: CSARGGTTSADTQYF. The DNA of the CDR3 is TGCAGTGCTAGAGGCGGGACTACTAGCGCAGATACGCAGTATTTT.

In its sample, this clonotype was seen many times. The chain couples TRBV12-5 to TRBJ2-1; D may correspond to TRBD1 or TRBD2 (6 bases each). Trimming cost V 0 bases and J 2 bases, with 11 bases left between them. CDR3 length: 16 amino acids. Germline V gives CDR1 LGHNT, CDR2 FRNRAP. CDR3 residues: CASGLVLGGAYNEQFF. As DNA, the CDR3 is TGTGCTAGTGGTTTGGTCCTGGGGGGCGCCTACAATGAGCAGTTCTTC.

This clonotype was counted only a few times. The chain combines TRBV9 with TRBJ2-1; D is undetermined. This CDR3 is built from 14 residues. V lost 0 bases and J lost 3, with 7 bases in between. The germline gives CDR1 SGDLS, CDR2 YYNGEE. The CDR3 here is CASSVVFGYNEQFF. The CDR3 DNA reads TGTGCCAGCAGCGTAGTTTTTGGCTACAATGAGCAGTTCTTC.

This clonotype was counted at least ten times. This chain links TRBV27 with TRBJ2-3; D unclear. From germline, CDR1 is MNHEY and CDR2 SMNVEV (reference sequence). The CDR3 spans 13 residues. V lost 4 bases, J lost 4 bases, and 9 bases lay in between. CDR3 sequence reads: CASSWSRADTQYF. CDR3 in DNA: TGTGCCAGCAGTTGGTCAAGGGCAGATACGCAGTATTTT.

This clonotype has ten or more counts. The chain couples TRBV3-1 to TRBJ2-1, with 11 nucleotides matching TRBD2. Germline V CDR1 and CDR2: LGHDT, YNNKEL (reference sequence). With 3 bases clipped from V and 6 bases from J, the junction kept 1 base outside the gene matches. The CDR3 totals 14 residues. The CDR3 protein is CASSHGLAGNEQFF. In nucleotides, the CDR3 is TGTGCCAGCAGCCACGGACTAGCGGGCAATGAGCAGTTCTTC.

There are many counts of this clonotype. The rearrangement joins TRBV11-2 to TRBJ2-1; D is unresolved. Germline V gene data show CDR1 as SGHAT and CDR2 as FQNNGV. The CDR3 is 13 residues long. V shed 0 bases and J shed 8 bases, with 8 bases lying between them. CDR3 DNA sequence: TGTGCCAGCAGCTTAGAGGCTGGAGATGAGCAGTTCTTC. It is translated as CASSLEAGDEQFF.

V is TRBV5-1 and J is TRBJ1-6; D is uncertain. Trimming stripped 0 bases from V and 7 bases from J, with 11 bases between. This CDR3 contains 15 residues. CDR1 SGHRS and CDR2 YFSETQ come from the germline V gene. CDR3 bases: TGCGCCAGCAGCTTGGGCACTCAAAGGAATTCACCCCTCCACTTT. As protein: CASSLGTQRNSPLHF.

This clonotype has ten or more counts. V is TRBV7-8 and J is TRBJ2-7; TRBD1 is a possible D gene (6 bases). Deletions cut 1 base from V and 6 bases from J, with 10 bases between. This CDR3 is 13 amino acids long. The V gene's germline CDR1 is SGHVS and CDR2 FQNEAQ. CDR3 sequence: CASSLDRVGEQYF. Written as DNA, the CDR3 is TGTGCCAGCAGCTTAGACAGGGTGGGCGAGCAGTACTTC. The complete variable domain, with remaining parts taken from reference TRBV7-8 and TRBJ2-7, reads GAGVSQSPRYKVAKRGQDVALRCDPISGHVSLFWYQQALGQGPEFLTYFQNEAQLDKSGLPSDRFFAERPEGSVSTLKIQRTQQEDSAVYLCASSLDRVGEQYFGPGTRLTVT.

This clonotype was counted many times. This sequence joins TRBV11-2 and TRBJ2-1; 12 positions match TRBD2. V shed 6 bases and J 8 bases; nucleotides not matched to a gene: 5. The CDR3 runs 14 residues. In germline, CDR1 is SGHAT, CDR2 FQNNGV. The CDR3 protein is CASRSSGRADEQFF. The CDR3 coding sequence is TGTGCCAGCAGGTCTAGCGGGAGGGCTGATGAGCAGTTCTTC. Based on the CDR3 plus reference TRBV11-2 and TRBJ2-1, the full variable domain is EAGVAQSPRYKIIEKRQSVAFWCNPISGHATLYWYQQILGQGPKLLIQFQNNGVVDDSQLPKDRFSAERLKGVDSTLKIQPAKLEDSAVYLCASRSSGRADEQFFGPGTRLTVL.

This clonotype was picked up many times. The V call is TRBV5-1, the J call TRBJ2-3; D possibly corresponds to TRBD2 (7 bases). This CDR3 is built from 15 residues. Germline V gene data show CDR1 as SGHRS and CDR2 as YFSETQ. V was pared by 3 bases and J by 1 base, with 12 bases between. This CDR3 is CASSWGGHRTDTQYF. CDR3 nucleotide sequence: TGCGCCAGCAGCTGGGGGGGACACCGCACAGATACGCAGTATTTT.

Many counts were recorded for this clonotype. This chain links TRBV4-2 with TRBJ1-1; D gene uncertain. Germline CDR1 LGHNA, CDR2 YNFKEQ. This CDR3 contains 15 residues. Trimming took off 0 bases at V and 0 bases at J, with 8 bases between the two ends. The CDR3 protein is CASSQDPTVNTEAFF. CDR3 coding DNA: TGTGCCAGCAGCCAAGATCCCACGGTGAACACTGAAGCTTTCTTT.

This chain uses TRBV19 with TRBJ1-5, with a possible D match to TRBD1 (6 bases). The germline V gene has CDR1 LNHDA and CDR2 SQIVND (reference sequence). Trimming took 7 bases from V and 6 from J, leaving 13 bases between them. This CDR3 is 13 amino acids long. CDR3 sequence: CASTAGAAQPQHF. Here the CDR3 DNA reads TGTGCCAGTACGGCGGGGGCGGCTCAGCCCCAGCATTTT.

The V and J genes are TRBV12-3 or TRBV12-4 and TRBJ1-3; maybe TRBD1 (5 bases). This CDR3 region has 15 residues. V gave up 10 bases and J gave up 0 bases, with 16 bases separating them. The CDR3 protein is CATLRWTYSGNTIYF. The CDR3 DNA follows: TGTGCCACCCTAAGGTGGACATACTCTGGAAACACCATATATTTT.

This clonotype was counted ten times or more. The chain has TRBV5-1 and TRBJ2-3; TRBD2 might be the D (5 bases). V gave up 5 bases and J gave up 1 base, with 8 bases separating them. The CDR3 has 13 amino acids. Germline CDR1 reads SGHRS; CDR2 reads YFSETQ. The CDR3: CASRKGGTDTQYF. Here the CDR3 DNA reads TGCGCCAGCAGGAAGGGAGGCACAGATACGCAGTATTTT. Looking up the rest from reference TRBV5-1 and TRBJ2-3 gives the full variable domain: KAGVTQTPRYLIKTRGQQVTLSCSPISGHRSVSWYQQTPGQGLQFLFEYFSETQRNKGNFPGRFSGRQFSNSRSEMNVSTLELGDSALYLCASRKGGTDTQYFGPGTRLTVL.

This clonotype was seen ten or more times. The V gene is TRBV5-6, the J gene TRBJ1-2, with D perhaps matching TRBD1 (6 bases). The CDR3 covers 13 residues. Germline loops: CDR1 SGHDT, CDR2 YYEEEE. The germline V and J ends were trimmed by 2 bases and 8 bases, with 13 bases remaining between them. The CDR3 region is CASSFPQGFGYTF. In DNA form, the CDR3 reads TGTGCCAGCAGCTTTCCACAGGGATTCGGCTACACCTTC. The whole variable domain, remainder taken from reference TRBV5-6 and TRBJ1-2, is DAGVTQSPTHLIKTRGQQVTLRCSPKSGHDTVSWYQQALGQGPQFIFQYYEEEERQRGNFPDRFSGHQFPNYSSELNVNALLLGDSALYLCASSFPQGFGYTFGSGTRLTVV.